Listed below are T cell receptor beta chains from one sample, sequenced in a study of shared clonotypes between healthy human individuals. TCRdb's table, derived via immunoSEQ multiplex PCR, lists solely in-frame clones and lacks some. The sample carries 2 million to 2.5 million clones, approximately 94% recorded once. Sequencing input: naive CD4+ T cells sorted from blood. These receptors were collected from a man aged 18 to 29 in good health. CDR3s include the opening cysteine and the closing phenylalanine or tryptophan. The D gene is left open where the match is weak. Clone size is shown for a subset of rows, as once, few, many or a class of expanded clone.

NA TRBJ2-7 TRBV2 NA TGTGCCAGCACGGGGGAGGCCTACGAGCAGTACTTC CASTGEAYEQYF
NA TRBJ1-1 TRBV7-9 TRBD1 TGTGCCAGCAGCACTAGACAGGGGGCGTCGAACACTGAAGCTTTCTTT CASSTRQGASNTEAFF
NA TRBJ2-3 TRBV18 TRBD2 TGTGCCAGCTCACCGGGGGGGGGCACAGATACGCAGTATTTT CASSPGGGTDTQYF
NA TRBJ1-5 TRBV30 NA TGTGCCTGGAGTCCCGGGACCGCTCCCCAGCCCCAGCATTTT CAWSPGTAPQPQHF
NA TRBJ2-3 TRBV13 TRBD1 TGTGCCAGCAGCCGAAACTCCGGGACAGGGATATTGGATACGCAGTATTTT CASSRNSGTGILDTQYF
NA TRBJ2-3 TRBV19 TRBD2 TGTGCCAGTAGTATGTTTGGACTAGCGGGGACTAGCACAGATACGCAGTATTTT CASSMFGLAGTSTDTQYF
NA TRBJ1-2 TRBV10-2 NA TGCGCCAGCAGTGAGTCTATAATTTACGGAGGCTACACCTTC CASSESIIYGGYTF
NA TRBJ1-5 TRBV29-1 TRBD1 TGCAGCGTCGGGACAGGGGTCGGTCAGCCCCAGCATTTT CSVGTGVGQPQHF
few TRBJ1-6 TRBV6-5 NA TGTGCCAGCGGGCCTGACAGGACCCATTCACCCCTCCACTTT CASGPDRTHSPLHF
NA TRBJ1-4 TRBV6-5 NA TGTGCCAGCAGAGACATGAGTGAAAAACTGTTTTTT CASRDMSEKLFF
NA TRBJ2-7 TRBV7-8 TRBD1 TGTGCCAGCAGTATCACTGCCGGGACAGGGGACTACGAGCAGTACTTC CASSITAGTGDYEQYF
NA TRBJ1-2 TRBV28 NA TGTGCCAGCAGGAGCGGGGGGCAAGGCTACACCTTC CASRSGGQGYTF
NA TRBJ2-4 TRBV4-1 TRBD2 TGCGCCAGCAGCCAAGAGGCCCCAGGACTAGCGGGAAACTCGGCCAAAAACATTCAGTACTTC CASSQEAPGLAGNSAKNIQYF
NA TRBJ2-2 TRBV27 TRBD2 TGTGCCTGTAGACTAGCGGGGGGCACCGGGGAGCTGTTTTTT CACRLAGGTGELFF
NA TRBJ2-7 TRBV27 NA TGTGCCAGCAGTCCACCAGGGTCCGTCGGTTTATCTAGGCAGTACTTC CASSPPGSVGLSRQYF
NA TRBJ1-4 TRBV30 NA TGTGCCTGGAGCCGGGGGGTCACAACTAATGAAAAACTGTTTTTT CAWSRGVTTNEKLFF
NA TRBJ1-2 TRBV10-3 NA TGTGCCATCAGTGAGGAAAGGGGCTCTGGTTGGGGCTACACCTTC CAISEERGSGWGYTF
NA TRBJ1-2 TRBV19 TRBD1 TGTGCCAGTAGTTTATCCGGGACAGGGAATAACTATGGCTACACCTTC CASSLSGTGNNYGYTF
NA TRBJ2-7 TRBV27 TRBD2 TGTGCCAGCAGGACTAGCGGAGCCTACGAGCAGTACTTC CASRTSGAYEQYF
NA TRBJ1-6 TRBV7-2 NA TGTGCCAGCAGCTTGGGTCGTAGGGGTTCACCCCTCCACTTT CASSLGRRGSPLHF
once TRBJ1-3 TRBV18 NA TGTGCCAGCTCACCATATCAGGGGACTGGAAACACCATATATTTT CASSPYQGTGNTIYF
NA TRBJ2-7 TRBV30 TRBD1 TGTGCCTGGAGTGTGGCAGGGGGCTACGAGCAGTACTTC CAWSVAGGYEQYF
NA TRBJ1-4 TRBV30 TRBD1 TGTGCCTGGAGCGTAGTTCAGGGGGTCCGGGAAAAACTGTTTTTT CAWSVVQGVREKLFF
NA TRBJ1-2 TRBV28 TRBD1 TGTGCCAGCAGCGCTCCGGGACAGGGGAACTATGGCTACACCTTC CASSAPGQGNYGYTF
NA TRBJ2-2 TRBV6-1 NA TGTGCCAGCAGTGAAATCGGAAACACCGGGGAGCTGTTTTTT CASSEIGNTGELFF
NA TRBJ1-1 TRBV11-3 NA TGTGCCAGCAGCTTACTTCCTAACACTGAAGCTTTCTTT CASSLLPNTEAFF
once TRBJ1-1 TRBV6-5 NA TGTGCCAGCAGGACAGGTGCTGGTACTGAAGCTTTCTTT CASRTGAGTEAFF
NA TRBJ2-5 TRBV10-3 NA TGTGCCATCAGTGGCAGGGAGGCAGAGACCCAGTACTTC CAISGREAETQYF
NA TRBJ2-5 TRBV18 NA TGTGCCAGCTCACCACCTACTCGGGGGGAGACCCAGTACTTC CASSPPTRGETQYF
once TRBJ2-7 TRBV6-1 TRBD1 TGTGCCAGCACCGGAGCTGGGACAGGGACCTACGAGCAGTACTTC CASTGAGTGTYEQYF
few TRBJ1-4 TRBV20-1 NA TGCAGTGCTAGTATGGGGAAACTGTTTTTT CSASMGKLFF
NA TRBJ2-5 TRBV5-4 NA TGTGCCAGCAGCTTTTTGGATCCACCTGGGGAGACCCAGTACTTC CASSFLDPPGETQYF
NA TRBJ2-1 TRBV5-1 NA TGCGCCAGCAGCTTGGATTTAGGGACGGCGTTTGAGCAGTTCTTC CASSLDLGTAFEQFF
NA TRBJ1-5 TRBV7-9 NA TGTGCCAGCAACCAAGGGGGGGATCAGCCCCAGCATTTT CASNQGGDQPQHF
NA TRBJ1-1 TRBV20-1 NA TGCAGTGCTAGAGGTGACACTGAAGCTTTCTTT CSARGDTEAFF
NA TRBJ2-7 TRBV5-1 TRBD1 TGCGCCAGCAGCAGGGGACAGGGGGCTGACGAGCAGTACTTC CASSRGQGADEQYF
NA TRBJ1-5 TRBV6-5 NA TGTGCCAGCAGTTACAGGGGCCACAATCAGCCCCAGCATTTT CASSYRGHNQPQHF
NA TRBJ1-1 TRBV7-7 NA TGTGCTAGCAGTGAGAATCCGTACACTGAAGCTTTCTTT CASSENPYTEAFF
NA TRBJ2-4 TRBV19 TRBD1 TGTGCCAGTAGTTCACCGGGACAGAAAAACATTCAGTACTTC CASSSPGQKNIQYF
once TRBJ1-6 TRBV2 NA TGTGCCCGGAGATTGGGGCAGGGAACTTCACCCCTCCACTTT CARRLGQGTSPLHF
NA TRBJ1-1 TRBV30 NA TGTGCCTGGAGTACAGGGCGGAGCACTGAAGCTTTCTTT CAWSTGRSTEAFF
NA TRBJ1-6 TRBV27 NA TGTGCCAGCAGCCACCGGGACACCGAATTAGATTCACCCCTCCACTTT CASSHRDTELDSPLHF
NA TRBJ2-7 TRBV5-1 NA TGCGCCAGCAGCTTGGTCGGATCCTACGAGCAGTACTTC CASSLVGSYEQYF
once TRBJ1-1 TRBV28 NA TGTGCCAGCAGTCTAGGAAGGGGGTGGACTGAAGCTTTCTTT CASSLGRGWTEAFF
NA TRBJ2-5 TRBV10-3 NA TGTGCCATCAGTCGTAGCCCAGGAGAAGAGACCCAGTACTTC CAISRSPGEETQYF
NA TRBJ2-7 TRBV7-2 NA TGTGCCAGCAGCTTAGTTGGGGGATACGAGCAGTACTTC CASSLVGGYEQYF
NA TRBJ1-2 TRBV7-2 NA TGTGCCAGCAGCTCAGATAAAAGACAGATTGGCTACACCTTC CASSSDKRQIGYTF
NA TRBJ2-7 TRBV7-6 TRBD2 TGTGCCAGCAGTTCCGGACTAGCGGGGGGCCGCTCCTACGAGCAGTACTTC CASSSGLAGGRSYEQYF
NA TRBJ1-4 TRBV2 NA TGTGCCAGCAGTCCCCTTACGGAAAAACTGTTTTTT CASSPLTEKLFF
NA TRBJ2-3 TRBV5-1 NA TGCGCCAGCAGCTTGGGTTCGGATACGCAGTATTTT CASSLGSDTQYF
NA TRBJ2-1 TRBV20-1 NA TGCAGTGCTAGACAGTACAATGAGCAGTTCTTC CSARQYNEQFF